Included here is one TCR beta chain sequence, with context. Its antigen is still unknown. No qualities accompany the bases; no much larger clone lies one base away. Based on the germline V gene, the CDR1 and CDR2 sequences are SGHRS and YFSETQ. Its CDR3 holds 14 amino acids, cysteine through phenylalanine. Left in the record is the CDR3 DNA by itself, 42 bases read in frame from the first base. V and J lose 0 bases and 4 bases, and a span of 9 bases separates them. In Seattle, one collaborating source enrolled patients while the infection was active and tracked those patients longitudinally over the course of disease. Whole blood was collected in K2EDTA tubes by collaborating institutions according to the institutions' own protocols. For TCRbeta analysis, collaborator samples were shipped as frozen whole blood, as isolated PBMCs, or as DNA extracted from either sample type. The sample originates from a study of blood T cell repertoires in COVID-19 (dated by TCRdb to 2018 to 2020). Regarding the complete study: Collaborator samples came from the United States, Italy and Spain and covered acute and convalescent phases of COVID-19. The material from the prospective study consisted of cDNA or gDNA derived from T cells, B-cell-depleted T cells, or PBMCs. Deeply sampled blood TCRbeta repertoires from subjects exposed to, actively infected with, or recovered from COVID-19 were included in the dataset. A freely available public database, intended as a resource for researchers studying the immune response to SARS-CoV-2, is where the repertoires were released. The samples were drawn from two sources: the first 160 participants of the ongoing ImmuneRACE study, and fewer than 1,500 subjects contributed by 6 global collaborators. A de-identified subject ID, COVID-19 status, age in years and sex were almost always included in the sample metadata. HLA class I and class II types, where available, came from metadata supplied by the sample provider rather than from assay-based typing.

TCRbeta CDR3 regions were amplified from genomic DNA by means of the immunoSEQ Assay, a bias-controlled multiplex PCR. The study's own analysis went as follows. The number of nucleated cells in each sample was estimated by amplification of reference gene primers within the assay. Sequence reads were collapsed and filtered to measure the absolute abundance of every unique TCRbeta CDR3 rearrangement. For each sample, productive Simpson clonality was calculated by taking the square root of Simpson's diversity index across productive rearrangements. TCRdb retrieved this table from immuneACCESS and kept in-frame rearrangements only. Not all clones are present; in checked studies, unresolved V genes account for under half, and no reason is known for the remainder. That table furnishes V, J and clone size, whereas the DNA furnished D and trimming. This sample has roughly 45,000 clones in its table, and 70% to 90% of those were observed once. The leading ten clones occupy about 3% of the sample.

The study at large found these results: How much clinical and demographic metadata was included differed by source and by participant, and the metadata was provided uncurated.

The sample consisted of peripheral blood. This TCR was sampled from a woman of 80 years or more with COVID-19, enrolled during active disease. The rearrangement joined TRBV5-1 to TRBJ2-3, with the D gene uncertain. Read as DNA, the sequence is TGCGCCAGCAGCTTGGTTGTCAGTCCAGATACGCAGTATTTT. This encodes CASSLVVSPDTQYF.